Shown below are 24 T cell receptor beta chains from a single sample sequenced in a study of blood T cell repertoires in COVID-19. The method was immunoSEQ multiplex PCR; TCRdb's version includes in-frame clones alone and lacks a portion of them. The sample yields 150,000 to 200,000 clones, 75% to 90% seen once. The material sequenced was PBMCs or T cells enriched from blood (not recorded which). The receptors originated from a woman under 30 who had recovered from COVID-19.

This chain uses TRBV4-3 with TRBJ2-3; D is perhaps TRBD2 (6 bases). The V and J ends lost 0 bases and 1 base respectively, with 17 bases between them. The CDR3 totals 18 residues. Germline-derived CDR1 and CDR2 are LGHNA and YSLEER. The CDR3 loop reads CASSQDQHRGEGTDTQYF. The CDR3 DNA follows: TGCGCCAGCAGCCAAGATCAACATAGAGGGGAGGGCACAGATACGCAGTATTTT.

The V call is TRBV6-5, the J call TRBJ1-1; D unresolved. The V gene lost 0 bases and the J gene lost 0 bases, with 8 bases spanning the gap. Germline V gives CDR1 MNHEY, CDR2 SVGAGI. The CDR3 consists of 15 residues. In DNA form, the CDR3 reads TGTGCCAGCAGTTACTCCCCAGGCGTGAACACTGAAGCTTTCTTT. Its translation is CASSYSPGVNTEAFF.

The J gene is TRBJ2-4, the V gene TRBV4-1; TRBD2 might be the D (5 bases). The CDR3 runs to 18 residues. The V end was cut by 0 bases, the J end by 1 base, with 16 bases between. Germline values: CDR1 MGHRA, CDR2 YSYEKL. The CDR3 coding sequence is TGCGCCAGCAGCCAAGACCCTCCGGGGTCTGGCGCCAAAAACATTCAGTACTTC. This encodes CASSQDPPGSGAKNIQYF.

This clone is a singleton in its sample. In nucleotides, the CDR3 is TGTGCCAGCAGCCGGGACACTAGAAATGAAAAACTGTTTTTT. Protein sequence: CASSRDTRNEKLFF. The chain joins TRBV6-5 to TRBJ1-4; D may be TRBD1 (6 bases). V was pared by 6 bases and J by 5 bases, with 13 bases between. The germline gives CDR1 MNHEY, CDR2 SVGAGI. The CDR3 sequence is 14 residues long.

The rearrangement joins TRBV29-1 to TRBJ1-2; no clear D gene. CDR3 length equals 13 residues. Per the germline V gene, CDR1 is SQVTM and CDR2 is ANQGSEA. The V end was cut by 5 bases, the J end by 0 bases, with 10 bases between. The CDR3 sequence is CSVRPGANYGYTF. The CDR3 DNA reads as TGCAGCGTTCGGCCCGGAGCTAACTATGGCTACACCTTC.

This chain links TRBV6-2 or TRBV6-3 with TRBJ2-7; 7 nucleotides agree with TRBD2. This CDR3 spans 16 amino acids. Trimming cost V 2 bases and J 0 bases; bases outside gene matches: 7. Germline CDR1 is MNHEY and CDR2 is SVGEGT. This CDR3 reads CASSYPYKRDSYEQYF. The CDR3 DNA sequence: TGTGCCAGCAGTTACCCATATAAGCGGGACTCCTACGAGCAGTACTTC.

The gene calls are TRBV11-2 and TRBJ2-5, with D perhaps matching TRBD2 (6 bases). V was cut by 6 bases and J by 5 bases, with 19 bases left in between. Germline V gene lookup returns CDR1 SGHAT and CDR2 FQNNGV. The CDR3 covers 15 residues. The CDR3 is CASRPGLILTETQYF. CDR3 in DNA: TGTGCCAGCAGGCCCGGACTAATTTTGACGGAGACCCAGTACTTC.

The CDR3 DNA sequence: TGTGCCAGCAGAGAAACAGGGGGAGGCAATCAGCCCCAGCATTTT. Encoded protein: CASRETGGGNQPQHF. The rearrangement joins TRBV28 to TRBJ1-5; 8 bases agree with TRBD1. V dropped 6 bases and J dropped 2; count of bases not matched to a gene: 6. The CDR3 is 15 residues long. Germline CDR1 is MDHEN and CDR2 is SYDVKM.

This clone showed up just once. In nucleotides, the CDR3 is TGTGCCAGCAGCCAAGACTGGTCCTCAGGGTACGAGCAGTACTTC. Its protein product is CASSQDWSSGYEQYF. The chain joins TRBV4-2 to TRBJ2-7; D might be TRBD1 (5 bases). The CDR3 contains 15 residues. V lost 0 bases, J lost 4 bases, and 13 bases lay in between. Germline loops: CDR1 LGHNA, CDR2 YNFKEQ.

The chain carries TRBV29-1 and TRBJ1-2; D possibly corresponds to TRBD1 (6 bases). Germline CDR1 reads SQVTM; CDR2 reads ANQGSEA. This CDR3 has 11 amino acids. Between the trimmed V and J ends, which lost 3 bases and 14 bases, there was a span of 16 bases. The CDR3 DNA reads as TGCAGCGTTGAGGCCGCGGGGGCGAGGACCTTC. It yields the protein CSVEAAGARTF.

The gene calls are TRBV6-1 and TRBJ2-2; tentative D call: TRBD2 (6 bases). V lost 6 bases and J 3 bases, leaving 14 bases between the germline ends. This CDR3 has 15 residues. In germline, CDR1 is MNHNS, CDR2 SASEGT. CDR3 loop: CASRPAGYDTGELFF. CDR3 nucleotides: TGTGCCAGCAGGCCGGCGGGATACGACACCGGGGAGCTGTTTTTT.

The CDR3 DNA sequence: TGTGCCAGCAGCTTCACGAACAGCCAAACCTATGGCTACACCTTC. Protein product: CASSFTNSQTYGYTF. V and J are TRBV7-2 and TRBJ1-2; D is uncertain. Trimming pared 3 bases from V and 4 bases from J, leaving 15 bases between. CDR1 is SGHTA and CDR2 is FQGNSA in the germline V gene. This CDR3 contains 15 residues. Full variable domain (remainder filled in from reference TRBV7-2 and TRBJ1-2): GAGVSQSPSNKVTEKGKDVELRCDPISGHTALYWYRQSLGQGLEFLIYFQGNSAPDKSGLPSDRFSAERTGGSVSTLTIQRTQQEDSAVYLCASSFTNSQTYGYTFGSGTRLTVV.

The chain joins TRBV5-5 to TRBJ1-4; D is unclear. Trimming stripped 0 bases from V and 2 bases from J, with 11 bases between. The CDR3 totals 16 residues. CDR1 SGHKS and CDR2 YYEKEE come from the germline V gene (reference sequence). The CDR3 is CASSLGAGLTNEKLFF. CDR3 DNA sequence: TGTGCCAGCAGCTTGGGTGCGGGTCTGACTAATGAAAAACTGTTTTTT.

This chain uses TRBV5-8 with TRBJ1-1; 8 bases agree with TRBD1. Trimming at V came to 2 bases and at J to 0 bases, leaving 6 bases not matched to a gene. Germline-derived CDR1 and CDR2 are SGHTS and YDEGEE. The CDR3 sequence is 16 residues long. CDR3 in amino acids: CASSLGQGSMNTEAFF. CDR3 bases: TGTGCCAGCAGCTTAGGACAGGGTAGTATGAACACTGAAGCTTTCTTT.

This chain links TRBV14 with TRBJ2-4, with a tentative D call TRBD2 (6 bases). The CDR3 consists of 16 residues. V lost 1 base, J lost 0 bases, and 10 bases lay in between. CDR1 is SGHDN, CDR2 FVKESK, per germline. CDR3 sequence: CASSQAWGVAKNIQYF. The CDR3 coding sequence is TGTGCCAGCAGCCAAGCTTGGGGGGTAGCCAAAAACATTCAGTACTTC.

V gene TRBV7-9 combines with J gene TRBJ1-3, with D possibly TRBD1 on 5 matching bases. Germline values: CDR1 SEHNR, CDR2 FQNEAQ (reference sequence). The CDR3 contains 17 residues. V lost 5 bases and J lost 0, with 17 bases in between. CDR3 sequence reads: CASSPPRGSSSGNTIYF. CDR3 coding DNA: TGTGCCAGCAGCCCCCCCCGGGGGAGTTCCTCTGGAAACACCATATATTTT.

The V gene is TRBV18, the J gene TRBJ2-7; no firm D call. This CDR3 has 12 amino acids. The V and J ends lost 4 bases and 9 bases respectively, with 13 bases between them. The germline CDR1 and CDR2 sequences are KGHSH and LQKENI. In DNA, the CDR3 is TGTGCCAGCTCACTAAACGACAATTTGCAGTACTTC. Translation gives CASSLNDNLQYF.

The chain uses TRBV6-5 and TRBJ2-2; 7 positions match TRBD1. V lost 10 bases, J lost 3 bases, and 5 bases stayed unmatched. This CDR3 spans 13 amino acids. Germline assignment: CDR1 MNHEY and CDR2 SVGAGI. In DNA form, the CDR3 reads TGTGCCACCCGGGACAGTTACACCGGGGAGCTGTTTTTT. Its protein product is CATRDSYTGELFF.

V is TRBV28 and J is TRBJ2-5; TRBD2 agrees at 7 bases. Trimming removed 5 bases from V and 5 bases from J; junction bases left unmatched: 8. Germline lookup yields CDR1 MDHEN and CDR2 SYDVKM. The CDR3 runs to 14 residues. CDR3 residues: CASSPPGGRETQYF. In nucleotides, the CDR3 is TGTGCCAGCAGTCCACCCGGGGGGAGGGAGACCCAGTACTTC.

The V gene is TRBV5-4, the J gene TRBJ2-2; 8 nucleotides align to TRBD2. The germline V gene has CDR1 SGHNT and CDR2 YYREEE (reference sequence). V dropped 4 bases and J dropped 2; count of bases not matched to a gene: 7. The CDR3 runs to 16 residues. CDR3 region: CASSPPSGLNTGELFF. The DNA of the CDR3 is TGTGCCAGCAGCCCCCCTAGCGGGTTAAACACCGGGGAGCTGTTTTTT. Looking up the rest from reference TRBV5-4 and TRBJ2-2 gives the full variable domain: ETGVTQSPTHLIKTRGQQVTLRCSSQSGHNTVSWYQQALGQGPQFIFQYYREEENGRGNFPPRFSGLQFPNYSSELNVNALELDDSALYLCASSPPSGLNTGELFFGEGSRLTVL.

V gene TRBV6-2 or TRBV6-3 combines with J gene TRBJ2-1; 8 positions agree with TRBD2. The germline V gene encodes CDR1 MNHEY and CDR2 SVGEGT. The CDR3 is 17 residues long. V lost 4 bases and J lost 6; bases outside the gene matches: 14. The CDR3 sequence is CASSSGTRAGAINEQFF. CDR3 nucleotide sequence: TGTGCCAGCAGTTCGGGGACCAGAGCGGGAGCAATCAATGAGCAGTTCTTC.

This chain connects TRBV6-2 or TRBV6-3 to TRBJ1-5; 7 bases agree with TRBD1. Trimming at V came to 4 bases and at J to 2 bases, leaving 11 bases not matched to a gene. The CDR3 extends over 17 amino acids. Germline CDR1 and CDR2: MNHEY and SVGEGT. In DNA, the CDR3 is TGTGCCAGCAGTTTTTTGGGACAGTTCAGTGGCAATCAGCCCCAGCATTTT. This sequence encodes CASSFLGQFSGNQPQHF.

The chain employs TRBV11-3 and TRBJ1-1; perhaps TRBD1 as D (5 bases). V lost 2 bases to trimming and J lost 1 base, with 8 bases between them. Germline V gives CDR1 SGHNT, CDR2 YENEEA. The CDR3 runs 14 residues. The CDR3 reads CASSLRGPNTEAFF. CDR3 DNA sequence: TGTGCCAGCAGCTTAAGGGGCCCGAACACTGAAGCTTTCTTT.

V usage is TRBV28 and J usage is TRBJ1-2; 9 nucleotides align to TRBD1. The ends lost 5 bases at V and 8 bases at J; junction bases unmatched: 9. Germline assignment: CDR1 MDHEN and CDR2 SYDVKM. The CDR3 totals 14 residues. DNA for the CDR3: TGTGCCAGCAGTCCTGCCGGGACAGGGTTGGGCTACACCTTC. Protein product: CASSPAGTGLGYTF.